This TCR beta chain derives from a study of blood T cell repertoires in COVID-19. As handled by the study authors: Quantification of nucleated cells was approximated via reference gene primer amplification. Only in-frame clones appear in the TCRdb table, and some are missing; sequencing was by immunoSEQ multiplex PCR. V and J calls and clone size are those listed in that table; D and trimming were worked out from the DNA. The sample yields more than 200,000 clones, over 80% seen once. CDR1 and CDR2 (germline): MNHNS, SASEGT. The CDR3 length is 17 residues. Trimming removed 4 bases from V and 4 bases from J; junction bases left unmatched: 11.

The material sequenced was peripheral blood. The sequence derives from a man younger than 40 with COVID-19, enrolled during active disease. This sequence joins TRBV6-1 and TRBJ2-1; the match to TRBD2 covers 9 bases. CDR3 DNA: TGTGCCAGCAGTGGAGAAGCAGCGGGGGGCCCATACAATGAGCAGTTCTTC. It yields the protein CASSGEAAGGPYNEQFF.